A single sample gave rise to the 8 T cell receptor beta chains below, sequenced in a study of blood T cell repertoires in COVID-19. The table came from immunoSEQ multiplex PCR; TCRdb's copy has only in-frame clones and leaves some out. The table includes around 150,000 clones, about four fifths detected once. What was sequenced was peripheral blood. These TCRs come from a woman aged 80 or older with acute or convalescent COVID-19.

The chain has TRBV3-1 (or the pseudogene TRBV3-2) and TRBJ1-6; D is undetermined. Trimming cost V 4 bases and J 0 bases, with 10 bases left between them. The CDR3 spans 16 residues. In germline, CDR1 is LGHDT, CDR2 YNNKEL (reference sequence). CDR3 residues: CASSPLGSSYNSPLHF. The CDR3 nucleotides read TGTGCCAGCAGCCCGCTTGGGAGCTCCTATAATTCACCCCTCCACTTT.

Concerning this clone: In the same sample, other DNA sequences code for this CDR3. The CDR3 coding sequence is TGTGCCAGCAGTTACTCGAGAGGGCACACTGAAGCTTTCTTT. The encoded protein is CASSYSRGHTEAFF. V usage is TRBV6-5 and J usage is TRBJ1-1; D unclear. Germline V gene data show CDR1 as MNHEY and CDR2 as SVGAGI. V dropped 0 bases and J dropped 3 bases, with 8 bases sitting between them. CDR3 length equals 14 residues.

J is TRBJ1-2 and V is TRBV30, with 7 bases lining up with TRBD1. V gave up 4 bases and J gave up 2 bases; unmatched junction bases: 4. This CDR3 comprises 13 residues. Germline-derived CDR1 and CDR2 are GTSNPN and SVGIG (reference sequence). CDR3 DNA: TGTGCCTGGAAGGGGGACAGAAACTATGGCTACACCTTC. This gives the protein CAWKGDRNYGYTF. The variable domain in full, completed from reference TRBV30 and TRBJ1-2, reads SQTIHQWPATLVQPVGSPLSLECTVEGTSNPNLYWYRQAAGRGLQLLFYSVGIGQISSEVPQNLSASRPQDRQFILSSKKLLLSDSGFYLCAWKGDRNYGYTFGSGTRLTVV.

The genes are TRBV6-5 and TRBJ1-3; D remains unclear. The CDR3 is 15 amino acids. Germline V gene sequence: CDR1 MNHEY, CDR2 SVGAGI. V dropped 2 bases and J dropped 0 bases, with 8 bases sitting between them. CDR3 in amino acids: CASSYNPYSGNTIYF. CDR3 sequence (DNA): TGTGCCAGCAGTTACAACCCCTACTCTGGAAACACCATATATTTT.

The chain has TRBV19 and TRBJ1-1; unclear D gene. Trimming removed 4 bases at V and 8 bases at J, with 11 bases between. Per the germline V gene, CDR1 is LNHDA and CDR2 is SQIVND (reference sequence). The CDR3 consists of 12 residues. The DNA of the CDR3 is TGTGCCAGTAGTAGCCCTCCAGTAGAAGCTTTCTTT. Its translation is CASSSPPVEAFF.

The rearrangement uses TRBV5-1 and TRBJ1-4, with 7 bases lining up with TRBD1. Losses at the gene ends were 4 bases for V and 4 bases for J; bases not matched to a gene: 7. CDR3 length: 15 amino acids. Germline V CDR1 and CDR2: SGHRS, YFSETQ. The CDR3 reads CASSGQGGRNEKLFF. For the CDR3, the DNA is TGCGCCAGCAGCGGACAAGGGGGCCGTAATGAAAAACTGTTTTTT.

This chain joins TRBV19 and TRBJ1-5; D is ambiguous. V was trimmed by 2 bases and J by 0 bases, leaving 11 bases between them. Germline V lookup: CDR1 LNHDA, CDR2 SQIVND (reference sequence). The CDR3 covers 16 residues. The CDR3: CASSITSGNSNQPQHF. The CDR3 bases are TGTGCCAGTAGTATAACGTCGGGTAATAGCAATCAGCCCCAGCATTTT.

This clone was detected only a few times. This chain uses TRBV5-4 with TRBJ1-3; D is possibly TRBD1 (6 bases). Per germline, CDR1 SGHNT and CDR2 YYREEE (reference sequence). Trimming removed 4 bases from V and 3 bases from J, with 11 bases in between. The CDR3 has 14 residues. CDR3 in DNA: TGTGCCAGCAGCCTCCAGGGGTTTGGAAACACCATATATTTT. Its translation is CASSLQGFGNTIYF.